The clone carrying this T cell receptor beta chain appeared many times. Antigen specificity is unknown. The sample originates from a study of early T cells in non-severe SARS-CoV-2 infection. Study-level background: Investigators sequenced bulk RNA drawn from unsorted whole blood, and chains remained unpaired.

Regarding the study as a whole: There was a bias toward anti-spike CD8 responses in VDJdb matching, which missed private and CD4 specificities.

The TCR library protocol was used to attach unique molecular identifiers. These identifiers were attached to individual cDNA molecules. Each CDR3 protein is one row after TCRdb ran MiXCR on the 5' RACE reads. This table has under 85,000 distinct CDR3 sequences, roughly 10% appearing once. V trimming: 3 bases; J trimming: 9 bases; junction bases outside the gene matches: 9. This CDR3 is 14 amino acids long. Germline V gives CDR1 KGHSY, CDR2 FQNENV. This sample comprised whole blood, obtained at baseline. The sequence was obtained from an adult who was a healthcare worker with PCR-confirmed SARS-CoV-2 infection or an uninfected control (not recorded which). The chain combines TRBV16 with TRBJ1-2; 8 bases agree with TRBD1. Here the CDR3 reads CASSHRTGSRRYTF. In DNA form, the CDR3 reads TGTGCCAGCAGCCATCGGACAGGGTCGAGACGCTACACCTTC.